The T cell receptor beta chain described here comes from a study of cytotoxic CD8 clonotypes in ibrutinib-treated CLL. Whole-study context: In all, 10 to 11 patients were relapsed/refractory, approximately 14 were treatment-naive and roughly 18 were IGHV unmutated.

This clone was detected only a few times. Target depth was 1 in 200,000 to 1 in 1 million T cells, about 10x per clonotype. TCRdb's table, derived via immunoSEQ multiplex PCR, lists solely in-frame clones and lacks some. The sample consists of roughly 150,000 clones, approximately 84% of them appearing once. Sequences were derived from PBMCs, sampled after 24 months of ibrutinib treatment. This receptor was taken from a human donor with chronic lymphocytic leukemia.

CDR3: CASSAGTGGYQETQYF. CDR3 in DNA: TGCGCCAGCAGCGCAGGCACAGGGGGGTACCAAGAGACCCAGTACTTC. The gene calls are TRBV5-1 and TRBJ2-5; TRBD1 matches 8 bases. CDR1 is SGHRS, CDR2 YFSETQ, per germline. This CDR3 comprises 16 residues. V was clipped by 4 bases and J by 0 bases; unmatched bases: 8.